This TCR beta chain is from a study of T cell responses to AZD1222 COVID-19 vaccine. Assay used: immunoSEQ multiplex PCR; TCRdb lists only in-frame clones, some missing. The profile shows about 180,000 clones, about 90% of them singletons. The TCR sequence derives from an adult in good health. Specimen: peripheral blood, collected on day 0 of AZD1222 vaccination.

As DNA, the CDR3 is TGCGCCAGCAGCTTGGGGGGACTAGTCAGGACAGATACGCAGTATTTT. Residues: CASSLGGLVRTDTQYF. V and J are TRBV5-1 and TRBJ2-3, with 8 nucleotides matching TRBD2. V lost 0 bases, J lost 3 bases, and 6 bases stayed unmatched. The CDR3 loop spans 16 amino acids. Germline CDR1 SGHRS, CDR2 YFSETQ. Based on the CDR3 plus reference TRBV5-1 and TRBJ2-3, the full variable domain is KAGVTQTPRYLIKTRGQQVTLSCSPISGHRSVSWYQQTPGQGLQFLFEYFSETQRNKGNFPGRFSGRQFSNSRSEMNVSTLELGDSALYLCASSLGGLVRTDTQYFGPGTRLTVL.